The T cell receptor beta chain under discussion was sequenced for a study of lymphopenia after photon versus proton radiotherapy. V shed 5 bases, J shed 5 bases, and the junction held 9 bases outside the gene matches. This CDR3 is built from 17 residues. Germline V gives CDR1 SGHVS, CDR2 FQNEAQ. Measured with immunoSEQ multiplex PCR; TCRdb has only the in-frame clones, and not every one. The repertoire holds tens of thousands of clones, with around 83% as singletons. The sequencing used peripheral blood, collected from a patient treated with proton-based radiotherapy. The chain combines TRBV7-8 with TRBJ2-1, with TRBD2 matching over 13 bases. The sequence was obtained from a woman in her 70s with pancreatic cancer. Some clones in this sample may be carry-over from other donors' samples. CDR3 amino acids: CASSPGLAGYIDNEQFF. DNA for the CDR3: TGTGCCAGCAGCCCGGGACTAGCGGGATATATTGACAATGAGCAGTTCTTC.